The source of this T cell receptor beta chain is a study of blood T cells in healthy people across ages. Study outcomes and limitations: Significant beta diversity loss was already apparent by age approximately 37, declining roughly linearly. CMV status of donors was not determined, possibly confounding expanded clonotype changes. Naive CD4+ cells and diversity were both higher in long-lived donors than in aged donors.

CDR3 length equals 15 residues. The germline gives CDR1 SGHRS, CDR2 YFSETQ. Deletions cut 4 bases from V and 4 bases from J, with 16 bases between. Note on this clonotype: Antigen unknown.

With a J-beta primer mix and a sample-barcoded 5' primer, a second PCR ran roughly 7 to 11 cycles. TCRdb processed the 5' RACE reads anew with MiXCR; each CDR3 protein has one entry. The sample has 850,000 to 1,300,000 distinct CDR3 sequences, around 43% seen once. Each sample used at least 6 million PBMCs. The rearrangement uses TRBV5-1 and TRBJ2-3; D is tentatively TRBD1 or TRBD2 (5 bases each). Sequenced material: blood. The sequence derives from a woman aged 55 to 70 in good health. CDR3 loop: CASSPLGERADTQYF. Written as DNA, the CDR3 is TGCGCCAGCAGCCCCTTGGGGGAGCGAGCAGATACGCAGTATTTT.